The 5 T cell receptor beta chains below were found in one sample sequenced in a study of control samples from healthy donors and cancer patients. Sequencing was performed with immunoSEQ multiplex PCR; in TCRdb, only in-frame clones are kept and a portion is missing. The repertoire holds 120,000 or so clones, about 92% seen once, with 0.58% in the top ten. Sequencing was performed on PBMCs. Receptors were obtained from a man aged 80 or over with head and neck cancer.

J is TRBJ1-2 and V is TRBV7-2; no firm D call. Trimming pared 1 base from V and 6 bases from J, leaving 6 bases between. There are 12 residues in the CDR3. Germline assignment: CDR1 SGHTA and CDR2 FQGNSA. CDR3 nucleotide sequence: TGTGCCAGCAGCTTAGTCGGGGATGGCTACACCTTC. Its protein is CASSLVGDGYTF.

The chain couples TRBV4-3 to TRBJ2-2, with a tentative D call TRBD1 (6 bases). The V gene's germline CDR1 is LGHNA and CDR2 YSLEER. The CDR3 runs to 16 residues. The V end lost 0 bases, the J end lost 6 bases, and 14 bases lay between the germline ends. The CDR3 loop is CASSQDLGAIAGELFF. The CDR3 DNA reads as TGCGCCAGCAGCCAAGATCTGGGGGCCATAGCCGGGGAGCTGTTTTTT.

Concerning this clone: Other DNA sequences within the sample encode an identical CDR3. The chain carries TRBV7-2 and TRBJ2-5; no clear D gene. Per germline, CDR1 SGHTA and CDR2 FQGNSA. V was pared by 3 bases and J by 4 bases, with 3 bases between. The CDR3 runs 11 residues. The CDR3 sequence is CASSFSETQYF. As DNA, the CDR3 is TGTGCCAGCAGCTTTTCAGAGACCCAGTACTTC.

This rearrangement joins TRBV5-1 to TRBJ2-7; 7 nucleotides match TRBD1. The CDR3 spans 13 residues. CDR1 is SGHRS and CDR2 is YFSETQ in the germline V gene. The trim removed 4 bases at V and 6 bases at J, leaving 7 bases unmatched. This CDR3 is CASSAVTGAEQYF. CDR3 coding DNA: TGCGCCAGCAGCGCCGTAACAGGGGCCGAGCAGTACTTC. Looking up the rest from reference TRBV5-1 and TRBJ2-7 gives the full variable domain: KAGVTQTPRYLIKTRGQQVTLSCSPISGHRSVSWYQQTPGQGLQFLFEYFSETQRNKGNFPGRFSGRQFSNSRSEMNVSTLELGDSALYLCASSAVTGAEQYFGPGTRLTVT.

CDR3 bases: TGCGCCAGCAGTGATCCCCGGAGAGCCCCGGAGCAGTACTTC. Its protein is CASSDPRRAPEQYF. The rearrangement uses TRBV10-2 and TRBJ2-7; D not resolved. V shed 3 bases and J shed 7 bases, with 16 bases lying between them. The CDR3 runs 14 residues. CDR1 and CDR2 (germline): WSHSY, SAAADI.